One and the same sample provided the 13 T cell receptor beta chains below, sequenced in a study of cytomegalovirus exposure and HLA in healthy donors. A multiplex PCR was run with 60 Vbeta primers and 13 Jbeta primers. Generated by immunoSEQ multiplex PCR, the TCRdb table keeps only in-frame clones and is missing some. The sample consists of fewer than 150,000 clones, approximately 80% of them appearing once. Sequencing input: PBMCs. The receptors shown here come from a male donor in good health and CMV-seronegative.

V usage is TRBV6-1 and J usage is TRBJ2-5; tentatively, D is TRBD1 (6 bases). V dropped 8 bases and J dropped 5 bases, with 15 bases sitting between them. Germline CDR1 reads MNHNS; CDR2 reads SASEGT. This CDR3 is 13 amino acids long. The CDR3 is CASELTGSETQYF. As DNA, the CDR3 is TGTGCCAGCGAGTTAACAGGGTCGGAGACCCAGTACTTC.

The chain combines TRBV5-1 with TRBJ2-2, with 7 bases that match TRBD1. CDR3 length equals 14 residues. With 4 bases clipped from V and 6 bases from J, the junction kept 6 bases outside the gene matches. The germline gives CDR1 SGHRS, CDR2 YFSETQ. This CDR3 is CASSPGQAAGELFF. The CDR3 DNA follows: TGCGCCAGCAGCCCCGGACAGGCGGCCGGGGAGCTGTTTTTT.

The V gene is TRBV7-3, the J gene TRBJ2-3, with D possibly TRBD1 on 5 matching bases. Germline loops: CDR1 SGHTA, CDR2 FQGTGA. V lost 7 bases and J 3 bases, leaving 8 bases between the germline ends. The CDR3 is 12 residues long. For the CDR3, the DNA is TGTGCCAGCAAGCAGGGAACAGATACGCAGTATTTT. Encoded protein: CASKQGTDTQYF.

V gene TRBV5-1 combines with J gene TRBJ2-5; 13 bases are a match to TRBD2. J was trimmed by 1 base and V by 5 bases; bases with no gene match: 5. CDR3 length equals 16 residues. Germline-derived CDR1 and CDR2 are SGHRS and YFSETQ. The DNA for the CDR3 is TGCGCCAGCAGACTGGGACTAGCGGGGCTCCAAGAGACCCAGTACTTC. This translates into CASRLGLAGLQETQYF.

The CDR3 loop is CASSLGGGLNTGELFF. The CDR3 DNA is TGTGCCAGCAGCTTAGGGGGGGGGTTGAACACCGGGGAGCTGTTTTTT. J is TRBJ2-2 and V is TRBV7-2; 7 nucleotides agree with TRBD2. Germline CDR1 is SGHTA and CDR2 is FQGNSA. CDR3 length: 16 amino acids. V was clipped by 1 base and J by 1 base; unmatched bases: 3.

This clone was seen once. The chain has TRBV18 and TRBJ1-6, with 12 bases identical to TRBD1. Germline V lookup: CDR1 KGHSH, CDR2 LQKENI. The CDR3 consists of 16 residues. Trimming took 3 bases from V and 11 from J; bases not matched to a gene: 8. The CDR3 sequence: CASSPGTGGLRPPLHF. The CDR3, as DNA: TGTGCCAGCTCACCTGGGACAGGGGGCTTGAGGCCACCCCTCCACTTT.

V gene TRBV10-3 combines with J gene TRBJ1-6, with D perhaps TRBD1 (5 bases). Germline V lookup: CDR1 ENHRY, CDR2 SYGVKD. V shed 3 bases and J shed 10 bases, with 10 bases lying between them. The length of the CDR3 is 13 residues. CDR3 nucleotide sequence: TGTGCCATCAGTGATTTGCGGGACTCACCCCTCCACTTT. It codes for CAISDLRDSPLHF.

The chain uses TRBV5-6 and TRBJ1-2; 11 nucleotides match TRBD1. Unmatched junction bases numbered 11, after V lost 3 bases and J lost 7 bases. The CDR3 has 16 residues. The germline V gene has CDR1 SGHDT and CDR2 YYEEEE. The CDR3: CASSSSSAGTGGGYTF. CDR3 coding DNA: TGTGCCAGCAGCTCGTCTTCCGCCGGGACAGGGGGTGGCTACACCTTC.

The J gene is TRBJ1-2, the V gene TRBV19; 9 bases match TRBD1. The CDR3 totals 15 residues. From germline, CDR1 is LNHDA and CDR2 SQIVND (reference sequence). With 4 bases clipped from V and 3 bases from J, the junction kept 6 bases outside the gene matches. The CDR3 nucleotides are TGTGCCAGTAGTACCCGGGACAGGGCTGACTATGGCTACACCTTC. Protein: CASSTRDRADYGYTF.

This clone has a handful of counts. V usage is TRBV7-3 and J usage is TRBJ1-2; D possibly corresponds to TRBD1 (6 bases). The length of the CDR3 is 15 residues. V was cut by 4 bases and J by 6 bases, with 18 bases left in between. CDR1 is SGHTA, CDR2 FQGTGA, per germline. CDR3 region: CASSSDPDSRDGYTF. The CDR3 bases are TGTGCCAGCAGCTCAGACCCGGACAGTAGGGATGGCTACACCTTC.

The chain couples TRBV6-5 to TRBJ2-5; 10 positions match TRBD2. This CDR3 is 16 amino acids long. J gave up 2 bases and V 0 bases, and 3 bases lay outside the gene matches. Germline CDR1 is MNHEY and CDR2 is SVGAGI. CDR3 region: CASSYSAAGGQETQYF. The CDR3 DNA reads TGTGCCAGCAGTTACTCGGCAGCGGGGGGGCAAGAGACCCAGTACTTC.

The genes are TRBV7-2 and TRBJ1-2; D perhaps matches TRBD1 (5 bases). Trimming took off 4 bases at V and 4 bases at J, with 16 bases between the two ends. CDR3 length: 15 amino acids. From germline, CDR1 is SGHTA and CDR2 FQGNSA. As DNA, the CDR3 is TGTGCCAGCAGCTCCGCGGACAACAGGCTCTATGGCTACACCTTC. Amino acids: CASSSADNRLYGYTF.

CDR3 residues: CASSTIQPRGLGYGYTF. The CDR3, as DNA: TGTGCCAGTAGTACCATTCAACCCAGGGGATTAGGATATGGCTACACCTTC. J is TRBJ1-2 and V is TRBV19; TRBD1 might be the D (6 bases). Trimming removed 4 bases at V and 5 bases at J, with 23 bases between. CDR1 is LNHDA and CDR2 is SQIVND in the germline V gene (reference sequence). The CDR3 extends over 17 amino acids.